Listed below are T cell receptor beta chains from one sample, sequenced in a study of graft-versus-host responses after intestinal transplantation. Method: immunoSEQ multiplex PCR; TCRdb's copy keeps in-frame clones and lacks some. The table shows around 90,000 clones, with 80% to 95% occurring only once. These receptors are not linked to any known antigen. The sample was unstimulated CD4+ T cells sorted from spleen or lymph node cells, taken before intestinal transplant. The receptors were gathered from a human donor who received an intestinal transplant. CDR3s include the opening cysteine and the closing phenylalanine or tryptophan. The D gene is left open where the match is weak. Expanded clones get a size class; other rows say once, few or many, or leave the size out.

TRBJ2-1,-,TRBV6-1,-,TGTGCCAGCAGTACAGGGCAGCGTGAGCAGTTCTTC,CASSTGQREQFF
TRBJ2-7,TRBD2,TRBV5-5,-,TGTGCCAGCAGCCTGGCGGGACTAGCGGGAGTGTACGAGCAGTACTTC,CASSLAGLAGVYEQYF
TRBJ2-7,TRBD2,TRBV4-1,-,TGCGCCAGCAGCCAGGGACTAGCGGGACCCTCAACTCGTTTCTACGAGCAGTACTTC,CASSQGLAGPSTRFYEQYF
TRBJ1-6,-,TRBV25-1,-,TGTGCCAGCAGTGTAAGGGAGAATTCACCCCTCCACTTT,CASSVRENSPLHF
TRBJ2-1,-,TRBV11-2,-,TGTGCCAGCAGCTTAGGGGGGACTAATGAGCAGTTCTTC,CASSLGGTNEQFF
TRBJ1-1,-,TRBV7-2,-,TGTGCCAGCAGCCCGAGTGGGAGGGGTCACACTGAAGCTTTCTTT,CASSPSGRGHTEAFF
TRBJ2-7,TRBD2,TRBV5-1,-,TGCGCCAGCAGCTTGGATGCGGGAGAGCCCTACGAGGAGTACTTC,CASSLDAGEPYEEYF
TRBJ2-2,-,TRBV14,-,TGTGCCAGCAGCCAAGATTTGAGCGGGGAGCTGTTTTTT,CASSQDLSGELFF
TRBJ1-3,-,TRBV5-6,-,TGTGCCAGCAGCCGGCTGAGTGGCACCATATATTTT,CASSRLSGTIYF
TRBJ1-6,-,TRBV5-1,-,TGCGCCAGCATGGCCATGGATAATTCACCCCTCCACTTT,CASMAMDNSPLHF
TRBJ1-5,-,TRBV6-1,-,TGTGCCAGCAGTGAAGCGGTGAAGTCAGGGGCTGGCCCTAGCAATCAGCCCCAGCATTTT,CASSEAVKSGAGPSNQPQHF
TRBJ1-1,-,TRBV20-1,-,TGCAGTGCTAGAGCGGAGGGTGAAGCTTTCTTT,CSARAEGEAFF
TRBJ1-2,-,TRBV11-2,-,TGTGCCAGCAGCTTAGATGGCGGTCGAGATGGCTACACCTTC,CASSLDGGRDGYTF
TRBJ1-5,TRBD1,TRBV14,-,TGTGCCAGCAGCCCAGGGGGGGGGATCAATCAGCCCCAGCATTTT,CASSPGGGINQPQHF
TRBJ2-1,TRBD2,TRBV4-2,-,TGTGCCAGCAGCCGGGCGGGGGGTTACAATGAGCAGTTCTTC,CASSRAGGYNEQFF
TRBJ1-3,-,TRBV5-1,once,TGCGCCAGCAGCCCCTTGACCGTCTCTGGAAACACCATATATTTT,CASSPLTVSGNTIYF
TRBJ2-1,TRBD2,TRBV6-1,-,TGTGCCAGCAGTGCACGGACTAGCGGGAGTAATGAGCAGTTCTTC,CASSARTSGSNEQFF
TRBJ2-5,-,TRBV10-1,-,TGCGCCAGCAGCGCCGGGCACCAAGAGACCCAGTACTTC,CASSAGHQETQYF
TRBJ2-3,-,TRBV7-6,-,TGTGCCAGCAGCTTAACGCCTCTAGAGCCCTTAATCACAGATACGCAGTATTTT,CASSLTPLEPLITDTQYF
TRBJ1-1,-,TRBV7-2,-,TGTGCCAGCAGCCGGGGAGGGGGTGTAGGGAATAACACTGAAGCTTTCTTT,CASSRGGGVGNNTEAFF
TRBJ1-6,TRBD1,TRBV27,-,TGTGCCAGCAGTCGCGACAGGGGAGGTTCACCCCTCCACTTT,CASSRDRGGSPLHF